The sequence of this T cell receptor beta chain was determined in a study of blood T cells in healthy people across ages. Primers used in a second PCR of roughly 7 to 11 cycles were a sample-barcoded 5' primer and a J-beta primer mix. TCRdb itself ran the 5' RACE reads through MiXCR, one entry per CDR3 protein. The sample lists fewer than 600,000 distinct CDR3 sequences; about 25% were seen once. V shed 1 base and J shed 2 bases, with 8 bases lying between them. Germline V gene sequence: CDR1 SEHNR, CDR2 FQNEAQ (reference sequence). The CDR3 totals 14 residues. Isolation of PBMCs gave at least 7 million cells per sample. Total RNA was isolated from each sample in quantities of at least 5 micrograms. The same sample was also studied in work on T cells of mothers and their children. From that report: Sample barcodes plus 2-4 random nucleotides came from the M1S primer. Regardless of relatedness, pairs show thymic selection shaping TCR recombination output in a similar manner.

The sample comprised blood. V usage is TRBV7-9 and J usage is TRBJ1-1; D uncertain. This receptor was identified in a boy between 2 and 15 years old in good health. Here the CDR3 DNA reads TGTGCCAGCAGCTTAGTTCTGGCAAACACTGAAGCTTTCTTT. It encodes CASSLVLANTEAFF.